This T cell receptor beta chain was identified during a study of blood T cell repertoires in COVID-19. Overall study context: COVID-19 samples from acute and convalescent phases originated in the United States, Italy and Spain.

V lost 2 bases, J lost 2 bases, and 5 bases stayed unmatched. Germline values: CDR1 SGDLS, CDR2 YYNGEE. The CDR3 extends over 16 amino acids. The protocol was immunoSEQ multiplex PCR, while the TCRdb copy is restricted to in-frame clones and leaves out a portion. The sample has 200,000 to 250,000 clones, 84% seen once. The sample comprised PBMCs or T cells enriched from blood (not recorded which). This receptor was obtained from a man between 60 and 75 years old who had recovered from COVID-19. V is TRBV9 and J is TRBJ2-3; 10 bases map to TRBD2. In nucleotides, the CDR3 is TGTGCCAGCAGCGTCCTAGCGGGGGAGAACACAGATACGCAGTATTTT. It specifies CASSVLAGENTDTQYF.